This is a list of T cell receptor beta chains from one sample in a study of OX40 agonist ivuxolimab in advanced cancers. Sequencing used immunoSEQ multiplex PCR; TCRdb keeps in-frame clones, though not all of them. In the table there are 70,000 to 75,000 clones, roughly four fifths of which are singletons. The source was CD4+ or CD8+ T cells sorted from blood, collected in a trial of the OX40 agonist ivuxolimab. Every receptor here comes from an adult with an advanced solid tumor such as melanoma, head and neck, liver or kidney cancer. The CDR3 runs from the conserved cysteine through the conserved F or W. The D gene is left open where the match is weak. Size values are once, few and many counts, or a class for expanded clones, and some rows have none.

abundance: -
j_gene: TRBJ2-3
v_gene: TRBV7-2
d_gene: TRBD2
CDR3aa: CASSTRLAGGADTQYF
CDR3nt: TGTGCCAGCAGCACTCGACTAGCGGGGGGCGCAGATACGCAGTATTTT

abundance: -
j_gene: TRBJ2-3
v_gene: TRBV6-5
d_gene: -
CDR3aa: CASSYFGQSTDTQYF
CDR3nt: TGTGCCAGCAGTTACTTCGGACAGAGCACAGATACGCAGTATTTT

abundance: -
j_gene: TRBJ2-7
v_gene: TRBV28
d_gene: TRBD2
CDR3aa: CASSSTSGRAVGEQYF
CDR3nt: TGTGCCAGCAGTTCGACTAGCGGGAGGGCCGTGGGGGAGCAGTACTTC

abundance: -
j_gene: TRBJ1-1
v_gene: TRBV7-2
d_gene: -
CDR3aa: CASSLSNWGRIVAEAFF
CDR3nt: TGTGCCAGCAGCTTAAGTAACTGGGGGCGGATTGTGGCTGAAGCTTTCTTT

abundance: -
j_gene: TRBJ2-5
v_gene: TRBV6-1
d_gene: TRBD1
CDR3aa: CASSNWDRETQYF
CDR3nt: TGTGCCAGCAGTAACTGGGACAGAGAGACCCAGTACTTC

abundance: -
j_gene: TRBJ1-1
v_gene: TRBV19
d_gene: -
CDR3aa: CASILGQTNTEAFF
CDR3nt: TGTGCCAGTATCTTAGGACAGACCAACACTGAAGCTTTCTTT

abundance: -
j_gene: TRBJ2-1
v_gene: TRBV5-1
d_gene: TRBD2
CDR3aa: CASNQRESREQFF
CDR3nt: TGCGCCAGCAACCAGCGGGAGTCGCGGGAGCAGTTCTTC

abundance: -
j_gene: TRBJ1-1
v_gene: TRBV2
d_gene: -
CDR3aa: CASTVQGNTEAFF
CDR3nt: TGTGCCAGCACGGTACAGGGCAACACTGAAGCTTTCTTT

abundance: -
j_gene: TRBJ2-7
v_gene: TRBV2
d_gene: -
CDR3aa: CASSEGRTYEQYF
CDR3nt: TGTGCCAGCAGTGAAGGGCGGACCTACGAGCAGTACTTC

abundance: -
j_gene: TRBJ2-5
v_gene: TRBV7-2
d_gene: TRBD2
CDR3aa: CASSSREGLAGGHGETQYF
CDR3nt: TGTGCCAGCAGCTCGCGGGAGGGACTAGCGGGAGGGCACGGAGAGACCCAGTACTTC

abundance: -
j_gene: TRBJ2-3
v_gene: TRBV4-2
d_gene: -
CDR3aa: CASSRSTSPDTQYF
CDR3nt: TGTGCCAGCAGCCGGTCCACTAGTCCGGATACGCAGTATTTT

abundance: -
j_gene: TRBJ2-2
v_gene: TRBV7-2
d_gene: TRBD2
CDR3aa: CASSSRTSGTGELFF
CDR3nt: TGTGCCAGCAGCTCAAGGACTAGCGGCACCGGGGAGCTGTTTTTT

abundance: -
j_gene: TRBJ1-3
v_gene: TRBV5-1
d_gene: -
CDR3aa: CAIPRGRLGNTIYF
CDR3nt: TGCGCCATCCCCAGGGGACGTCTCGGAAACACCATATATTTT

abundance: -
j_gene: TRBJ2-7
v_gene: TRBV25-1
d_gene: TRBD1
CDR3aa: CASSADRGAYEQYF
CDR3nt: TGTGCCAGCAGTGCGGACAGGGGCGCCTACGAGCAGTACTTC

abundance: few
j_gene: TRBJ2-3
v_gene: TRBV6-6
d_gene: -
CDR3aa: CASSYSRGPSTDTQYF
CDR3nt: TGTGCCAGCAGTTACTCTCGCGGTCCTAGCACAGATACGCAGTATTTT